This entry concerns a single TCR beta chain. Its antigen remains unidentified. No base qualities exist here, and no much larger clone lies one base off it. Taken from cysteine to phenylalanine, the CDR3 has 15 residues. Left in the record is the CDR3 DNA by itself, 45 bases read in frame from the first base. CDR1 KGHSH and CDR2 LQKENI are derived from the germline V gene. Between the V and J ends, shortened by 5 bases and 5 bases respectively, the junction contains 19 bases. Ficoll-Paque density gradient centrifugation was used to isolate PBMCs. These data belong to a study of T-cell memory formation after mild COVID-19 listed by TCRdb under 2021. Regarding the research as a whole: TCR sequence clusters from the two donors were found to be largely donor specific. In a couple of donors, T-cell clones that expanded and contracted after mild COVID-19 were tracked by sequencing TCRalpha and TCRbeta repertoires over time. Two young, previously healthy adult volunteers, one female and one male, were included in the cohort. What the work shows at the level of the full study, not this receptor alone: SARS-CoV-2 specificity was not confirmed for the second-wave clones peaking on day 37. The study included only a couple of mild cases, and larger cohorts that include severe cases with pre-infection samples were judged to be necessary. Some responding clones were found in pre-infection memory, which suggests that pre-existing cross-reactive memory T cells took part in the SARS-CoV-2 response. Contracting CD4+ clones appeared mostly in the CM and EM memory subsets, whereas CD8+ clones were enriched in EMRA. Balanced CD4/CD8 phenotypes were observed for clones contracting from day 15 to 85, whereas a bias towards CD4+ was observed for a second wave of clones expanding from day 15 to 37.

TCRdb lists the instrument as Illumina NovaSeq 6000. cDNA libraries for TCRalpha and TCRbeta were prepared by 5'RACE using constant-segment primers, with sample barcodes and unique molecular identifiers added. RNA was extracted from every sample with Trizol reagent. Library amplification was performed in two PCR steps, and a second sample barcode and Illumina TruSeq adapters were introduced in the second step. Sequencing of libraries was performed on an Illumina NovaSeq with 2 x 150 bp paired-end reads. The original pipeline was this. Reads were demultiplexed and collapsed into UMI-guided consensus sequences with migec v1.2.7. Using mixcr v2.1.11, the UMI consensuses were aligned to TRA and TRB V and J templates and assembled into clonotypes. Expanded or contracted clonotypes were those called significant by both edgeR and NoisET, with noise models trained on biological replicates. edgeR calls used a false discovery rate-adjusted p below 0.01 and a log2 fold-change threshold of 1. As an exploratory analysis of dynamics, max-normalized trajectories of the 1000 most abundant clonotypes were examined by PCA with hierarchical clustering. Each responding clone was given a CD4 or CD8 phenotype based on the CD4+ and CD8+ repertoires, which had been sequenced separately. TCRdb took the public reads, trimmed them with fastp at Q25, ran MiXCR for clone calling and kept in-frame beta chains. One record per CDR3 amino acid sequence lists the most common genes and DNA. TCRdb, rather than the study authors, made the V and J calls. The sample contains just over 400,000 distinct CDR3 sequences, under 25% of them found a single time. Around 14% of the sample is in the top ten clones.

The sequenced sample consisted of PBMCs or a T cell subset sorted from them (not recorded which). The receptor was derived from an adult woman who had mild COVID-19 (a few samples of this study predate the infection). The sample titles of this study are shuffled in the database, so cell type and time point are left out; the donor was told from shared clones. The rearranged chain carries TRBV18 and TRBJ2-7, and possibly TRBD2, on 5 matching bases. At the DNA level, the sequence is TGTGCCAGCTCAACGACTAACGCAGGTTCCGACGAGCAGTACTTC. It encodes CASSTTNAGSDEQYF.